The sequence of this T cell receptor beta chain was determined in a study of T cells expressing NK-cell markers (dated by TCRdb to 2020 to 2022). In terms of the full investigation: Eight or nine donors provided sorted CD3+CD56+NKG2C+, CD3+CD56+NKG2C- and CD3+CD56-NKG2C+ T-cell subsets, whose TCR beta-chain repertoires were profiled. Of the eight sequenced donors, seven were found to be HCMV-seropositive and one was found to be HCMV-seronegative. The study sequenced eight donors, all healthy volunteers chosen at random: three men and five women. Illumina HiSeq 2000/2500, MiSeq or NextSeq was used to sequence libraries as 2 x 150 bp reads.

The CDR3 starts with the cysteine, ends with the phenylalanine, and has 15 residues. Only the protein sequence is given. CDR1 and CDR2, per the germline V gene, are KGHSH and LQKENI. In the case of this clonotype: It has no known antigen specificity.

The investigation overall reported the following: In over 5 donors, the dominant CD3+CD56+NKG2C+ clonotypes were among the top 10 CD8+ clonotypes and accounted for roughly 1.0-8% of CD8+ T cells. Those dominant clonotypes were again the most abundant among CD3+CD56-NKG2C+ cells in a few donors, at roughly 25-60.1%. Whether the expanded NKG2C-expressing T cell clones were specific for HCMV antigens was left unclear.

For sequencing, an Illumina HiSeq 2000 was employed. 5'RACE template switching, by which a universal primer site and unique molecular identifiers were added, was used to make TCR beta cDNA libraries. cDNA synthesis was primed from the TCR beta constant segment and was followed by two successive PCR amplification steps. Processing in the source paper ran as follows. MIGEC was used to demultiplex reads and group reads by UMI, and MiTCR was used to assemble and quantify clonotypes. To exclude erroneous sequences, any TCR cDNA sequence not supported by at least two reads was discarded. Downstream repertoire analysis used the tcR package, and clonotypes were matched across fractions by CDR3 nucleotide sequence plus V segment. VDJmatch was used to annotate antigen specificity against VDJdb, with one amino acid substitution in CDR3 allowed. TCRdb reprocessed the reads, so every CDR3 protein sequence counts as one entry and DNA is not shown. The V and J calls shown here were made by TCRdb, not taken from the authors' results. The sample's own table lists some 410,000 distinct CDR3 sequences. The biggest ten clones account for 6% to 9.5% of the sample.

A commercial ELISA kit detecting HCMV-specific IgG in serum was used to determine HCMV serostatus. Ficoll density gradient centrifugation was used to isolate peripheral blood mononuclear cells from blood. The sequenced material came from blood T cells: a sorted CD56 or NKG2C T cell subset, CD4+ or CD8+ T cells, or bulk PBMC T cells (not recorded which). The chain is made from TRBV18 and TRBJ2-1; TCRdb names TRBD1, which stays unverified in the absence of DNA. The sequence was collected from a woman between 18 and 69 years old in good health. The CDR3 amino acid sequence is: CASSPGASSYNEQFF.